Detailed here is one T cell receptor beta chain. Its target antigen remains unknown. No base quality values were provided; no much bigger clone lies one nucleotide off. This record comes from a study of blood T cell repertoires in COVID-19 (dated by TCRdb to about 2020). Study-wide context: ImmuneRACE Cohort 3 recovered participants were defined by two consecutive negative NP/OP PCR tests, healthcare professional clearance, or symptom resolution. Samples from collaborators originated in the United States, Italy and Spain and spanned both the acute and convalescent phases of COVID-19. The material from the prospective study consisted of cDNA or gDNA derived from T cells, B-cell-depleted T cells, or PBMCs. The dataset comprised deeply sampled blood TCRbeta repertoires from subjects exposed to, actively infected with, or recovered from COVID-19. The repertoires were released in a freely available public database intended as a resource for research on the immune response to SARS-CoV-2. The samples were drawn from two sources: the first 160 participants of the ongoing ImmuneRACE study, and 1,200 or so subjects contributed by 6 global collaborators. A de-identified subject ID, COVID-19 status, age in years and sex were almost always included in the sample metadata. Where available, HLA class I and class II types were obtained from metadata supplied by the sample provider rather than from assay-based typing. Paper-wide results and their limitations: The quantity of clinical and demographic metadata differed by source and by participant and was supplied without curation.

TCRbeta CDR3 regions were amplified from genomic DNA using the immunoSEQ Assay, a bias-controlled multiplex PCR. The authors processed their data as follows. The number of nucleated cells in each sample was estimated from the amplification of reference gene primers within the assay. To quantify the absolute abundance of each unique TCRbeta CDR3 rearrangement, sequence reads were collapsed and filtered. Productive Simpson clonality was computed per sample as the square root of Simpson's diversity index over productive rearrangements. The table comes from immuneACCESS by way of TCRdb, which keeps in-frame sequences with V and J called. Part of the clones is missing from these tables; in studies checked, under half for an unresolved V gene and the rest for unknown reasons. The V and J calls and clone size were taken over from that table, and D and trimming were inferred from the DNA. The sample table shows 200,000 to 250,000 clones, and 80% to 90% are seen once. The ten largest clones add up to over 3% of the sample.

V drops 3 bases and J drops 1 base, leaving 13 bases in between. Looking up the germline V gene (reference sequence) yields CDR1 DFQATT and CDR2 SNEGSKA. The CDR3 numbers 14 residues from cysteine through phenylalanine. Left in the record is the CDR3 DNA by itself, 42 bases read in frame from the first base. Participants in the prospective study were aged roughly 18 to 100 years, lived in 20 to 30 United States geographic areas, and enrolled through a virtual design. To assign participants to cohorts, the prospective study relied on clinical history that participants themselves reported in a screening survey and a study questionnaire. Each participant in the prospective study had whole blood, serum and a nasopharyngeal or oropharyngeal swab collected by mobile phlebotomists. Participants in the prospective study had the option to provide additional blood draws and questionnaires over an approximately 2-month period. Before DNA extraction, prospective study blood samples were shipped either frozen or at room temperature.

This receptor was taken from a woman in her 50s in a cohort exposed to, infected with or recovered from COVID-19 (not recorded which). Sequences were obtained from PBMCs or T cells enriched from blood (not recorded which). The sequence links TRBV20-1 to TRBJ2-7, with the D gene too uncertain to name. The CDR3 here reads CSASGYSSSYEQYF. The nucleotide sequence reads TGCAGTGCTAGTGGCTACTCCTCTTCCTACGAGCAGTACTTC.